This T cell receptor beta chain is drawn from a study of blood T cell repertoires in COVID-19. Study-wide context: T cells, B-cell-depleted T cells, or PBMCs supplied cDNA or gDNA.

Everyone who took part was roughly 18 to 100 years old, and they came from about two dozen US areas. Within the 2 weeks before study entry, each person in the exposed group met a COVID-19 case. Some clones are missing from TCRdb's copy, which holds only in-frame ones; the method was immunoSEQ multiplex PCR. The sample shows 250,000 or so clones, 80% to 90% of them seen only once. CDR3 length: 10 amino acids. From germline, CDR1 is SNHLY and CDR2 FYNNEI. The germline V and J ends were trimmed by 8 bases and 6 bases, with 8 bases remaining between them. The TCR originated in a man aged 50 to 60 who had been exposed to COVID-19. Sequencing was done on a sample of PBMCs or T cells enriched from blood (not recorded which). The chain couples TRBV2 to TRBJ2-7; D not certain. Here the CDR3 DNA reads TGTGCCAGCCAGCGTTTCGAGCAGTACGTC. Amino acids: CASQRFEQYV.